This note documents a single T cell receptor beta chain sequence. There is no known antigen for this receptor. No base-level quality is on record; no much larger clone is a single base apart. This sample was included in a study of blood T cell repertoires in COVID-19 (TCRdb year 2020). Study-level background: Samples from collaborators originated in the United States, Italy and Spain and spanned both the acute and convalescent phases of COVID-19. The samples were drawn from two sources: the first 160 participants of the ongoing ImmuneRACE study, and some 1,300 subjects contributed by 6 global collaborators. A freely available public database, intended as a resource for researchers studying the immune response to SARS-CoV-2, is where the repertoires were released. The material from the prospective study consisted of cDNA or gDNA derived from T cells, B-cell-depleted T cells, or PBMCs. Sample metadata almost always included a de-identified subject ID, COVID-19 status, age in years and sex. Where available, HLA class I and class II types were taken from metadata supplied by the sample provider and were not determined by assay-based typing. Deeply sampled blood TCRbeta repertoires from subjects exposed to, actively infected with, or recovered from COVID-19 were included in the dataset.

Broad study findings and their caveats: Clinical and demographic metadata were provided uncurated, with the amount varying by source and participant.

TCRbeta CDR3 regions were amplified from genomic DNA by means of the immunoSEQ Assay, a bias-controlled multiplex PCR. In the paper's pipeline: The number of nucleated cells in each sample was estimated from the amplification of reference gene primers within the assay. Sequence reads were collapsed and filtered to measure the absolute abundance of every unique TCRbeta CDR3 rearrangement. For each sample, productive Simpson clonality was calculated by taking the square root of Simpson's diversity index across productive rearrangements. The table comes from immuneACCESS by way of TCRdb, which keeps in-frame sequences with V and J called. Part of the clones is missing from these tables; in studies checked, under half for an unresolved V gene and the rest for unknown reasons. V, J and clone size reflect that table, while D and trimming were determined from the DNA. The sample table records about 250,000 clones; 80% to 90% of these occur just once. The ten most abundant clones make up around 2% of the sample.

Participants in the prospective study were enrolled through a virtual design, were aged roughly 18 to 100 years, and lived in 24 United States geographic areas. To assign participants to cohorts, the prospective study relied on clinical history that participants themselves reported in a screening survey and a study questionnaire. Recovered participants in ImmuneRACE Cohort 3 were defined as having two consecutive negative NP/OP PCR tests, clearance from a healthcare professional, or resolution of symptoms. Each participant in the prospective study had whole blood, serum and a nasopharyngeal or oropharyngeal swab collected by mobile phlebotomists. Over an approximately 2-month period, participants in the prospective study had the option of providing additional blood draws and questionnaires. Before DNA extraction, prospective study blood samples were shipped either frozen or at room temperature.

The CDR3 starts with the cysteine, ends with the phenylalanine, and has 14 residues. Only the CDR3 region is kept as DNA, spanning 42 bases read in frame from base 1. Reading the germline V gene gives CDR1 SGHVS and CDR2 FQNEAQ. At the junction V is shortened by 2 bases and J by 4 bases, with 9 bases in between. The receptor was derived from a woman aged 18-35 years who had recovered from COVID-19. The V and J segments used are TRBV7-8 and TRBJ1-3; perhaps TRBD1 is the D gene, with 5 bases matching. Material for sequencing was PBMCs or T cells enriched from blood (not recorded which). The CDR3: CASSLMGGGNTIYF. The nucleotide sequence is TGTGCCAGCAGCTTAATGGGGGGAGGAAACACCATATATTTT.